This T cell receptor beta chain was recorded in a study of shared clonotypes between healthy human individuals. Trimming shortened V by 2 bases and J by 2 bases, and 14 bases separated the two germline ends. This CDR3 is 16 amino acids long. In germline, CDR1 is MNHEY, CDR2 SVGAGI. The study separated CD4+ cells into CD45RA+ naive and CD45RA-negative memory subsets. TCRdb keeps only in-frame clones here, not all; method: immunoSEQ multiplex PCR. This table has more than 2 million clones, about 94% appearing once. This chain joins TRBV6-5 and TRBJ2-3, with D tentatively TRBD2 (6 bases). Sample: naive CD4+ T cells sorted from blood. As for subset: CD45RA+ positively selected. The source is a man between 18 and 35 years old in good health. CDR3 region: CASSYAALAPTDTQYF. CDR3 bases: TGTGCCAGCAGTTACGCCGCACTAGCCCCCACAGATACGCAGTATTTT.